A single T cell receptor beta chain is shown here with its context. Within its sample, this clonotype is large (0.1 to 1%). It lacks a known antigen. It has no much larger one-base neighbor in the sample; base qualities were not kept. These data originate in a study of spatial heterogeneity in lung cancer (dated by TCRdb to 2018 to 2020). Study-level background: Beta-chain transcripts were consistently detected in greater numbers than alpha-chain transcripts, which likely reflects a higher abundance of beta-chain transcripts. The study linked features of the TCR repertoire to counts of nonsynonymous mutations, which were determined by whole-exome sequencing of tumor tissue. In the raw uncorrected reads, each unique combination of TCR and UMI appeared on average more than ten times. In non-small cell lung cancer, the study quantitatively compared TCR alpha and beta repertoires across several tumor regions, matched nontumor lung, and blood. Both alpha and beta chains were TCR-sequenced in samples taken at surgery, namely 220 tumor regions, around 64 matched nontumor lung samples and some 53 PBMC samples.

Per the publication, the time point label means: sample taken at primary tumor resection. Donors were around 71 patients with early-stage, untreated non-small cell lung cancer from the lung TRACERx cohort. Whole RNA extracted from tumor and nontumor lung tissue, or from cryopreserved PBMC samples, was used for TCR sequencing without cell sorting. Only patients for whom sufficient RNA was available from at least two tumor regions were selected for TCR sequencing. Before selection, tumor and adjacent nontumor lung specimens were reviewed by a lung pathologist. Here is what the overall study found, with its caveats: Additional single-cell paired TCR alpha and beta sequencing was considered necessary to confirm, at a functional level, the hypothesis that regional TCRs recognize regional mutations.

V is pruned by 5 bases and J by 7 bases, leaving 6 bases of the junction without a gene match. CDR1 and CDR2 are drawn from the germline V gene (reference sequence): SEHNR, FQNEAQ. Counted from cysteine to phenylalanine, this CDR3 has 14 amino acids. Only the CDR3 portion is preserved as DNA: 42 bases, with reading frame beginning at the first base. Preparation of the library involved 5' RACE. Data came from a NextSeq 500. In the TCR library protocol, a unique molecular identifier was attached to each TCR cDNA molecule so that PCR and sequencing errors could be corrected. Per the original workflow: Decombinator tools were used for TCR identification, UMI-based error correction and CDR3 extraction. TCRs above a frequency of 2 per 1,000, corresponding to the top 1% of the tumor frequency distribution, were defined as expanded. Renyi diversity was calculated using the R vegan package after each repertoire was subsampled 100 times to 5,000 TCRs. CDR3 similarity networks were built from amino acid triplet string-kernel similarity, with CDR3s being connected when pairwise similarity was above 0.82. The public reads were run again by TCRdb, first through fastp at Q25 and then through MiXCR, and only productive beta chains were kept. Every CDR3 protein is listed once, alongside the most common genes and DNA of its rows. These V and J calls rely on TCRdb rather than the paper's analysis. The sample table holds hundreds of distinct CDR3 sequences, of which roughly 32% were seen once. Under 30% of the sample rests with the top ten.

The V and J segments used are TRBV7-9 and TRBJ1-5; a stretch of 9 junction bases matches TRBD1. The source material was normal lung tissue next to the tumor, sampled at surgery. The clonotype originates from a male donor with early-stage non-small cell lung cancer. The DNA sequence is TGTGCCAGCAGCATGGGACAGGGAGGCCAGCCCCAGCATTTT. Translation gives CASSMGQGGQPQHF.